A selection of T cell receptor beta chains follows, all from one sample in a study of response to subunit inactivated influenza vaccine. MiXCR, run by TCRdb on the RT-PCR reads, gives a single entry per CDR3 protein. The sample lists 490,000 or so distinct CDR3 sequences; approximately 7.1% were seen once. The sample was PBMCs from blood, taken roughly 24 months after vaccination. The receptors were sampled from a man aged 50-75 years who received an inactivated influenza vaccine. The CDR3 runs from the conserved cysteine through the conserved F or W. The order of the fields is D gene, clone size, J gene, V gene, CDR3 DNA, CDR3 protein. The D gene is left open where the match is weak. A clone size is listed for some rows: how often the clone was seen (once, few, many), or a class if it is expanded.

>NA|NA|TRBJ1-2|TRBV7-9
TGTGCCAGCAGCCTCACGGGTCAGGGTGCCTATGGCTACACCTTC
CASSLTGQGAYGYTF
>NA|few|TRBJ2-7|TRBV27
TGTGCCAGCAGTTCAAACTTAAACAGTTACGAGCAGTACTTC
CASSSNLNSYEQYF
>NA|few|TRBJ2-3|TRBV11-2
TGTGCCAGCAGCCGACGCCGACTAGCTGGCCGGGGGCTAGATACGCAGTATTTT
CASSRRRLAGRGLDTQYF
>TRBD2|many|TRBJ2-7|TRBV7-2
TGTGCCAGCAGCATACTAGCGGGATCCTCCTACGAGCAGTACTTC
CASSILAGSSYEQYF
>NA|NA|TRBJ2-6|TRBV10-3
TGTGCCGTGAGACAGGTTTCTGGGGCCAACGTCCTGACTTTC
CAVRQVSGANVLTF
>TRBD2|NA|TRBJ2-5|TRBV6-1
TGTGCCAGCAGTCCTGGGGGGATCCGGGGGGCCCAGTACTTC
CASSPGGIRGAQYF
>TRBD1|NA|TRBJ2-7|TRBV5-1
TGCGCCAGCAGCTCGGGGACAGGGAACGAGCAGTACTTC
CASSSGTGNEQYF
>TRBD2|many|TRBJ2-1|TRBV5-6
TGTGCCAGCAGCTTTTCTAGCGGGGAGTACAATGAGCAGTTCTTC
CASSFSSGEYNEQFF
>TRBD2|NA|TRBJ2-1|TRBV9
TGTGCCAGCAGCGTAGGGGCGGGAGGCCTGTCGGATAGCTATGAGCAGTTCTTC
CASSVGAGGLSDSYEQFF
>NA|many|TRBJ1-5|TRBV20-1
TGCAGTGCTCCAGATCGACAGACCGATCAGCCCCAGCATTTT
CSAPDRQTDQPQHF